This T cell receptor (beta chain) was documented in a study of T-cell memory formation after mild COVID-19. 5'RACE, which relied on constant-segment primers, yielded TCR alpha and TCR beta cDNA libraries carrying sample barcodes and UMIs. TCRdb called the 5' RACE reads again in MiXCR, with one record for every CDR3 protein. This table has 350,000 to 450,000 distinct CDR3 sequences, 20% to 25% appearing once. CDR1 and CDR2 from the germline V gene are SGHRS and YFSETQ. The CDR3 is made up of 15 amino acids. V lost 5 bases, J lost 1 base, and 6 bases stayed unmatched. The source is an adult woman who had mild COVID-19 (a few samples of this study predate the infection). Cell type and time point are not known. The gene calls are TRBV5-1 and TRBJ1-5; TRBD1 agrees at 7 bases. The material sequenced was PBMCs or a T cell subset sorted from them (not recorded which). CDR3 sequence (DNA): TGCGCCAGCAGACTCCCGGGACAGAGCAATCAGCCCCAGCATTTT. Amino acids: CASRLPGQSNQPQHF.